This T cell receptor beta chain came from a study of Ad26.COV2.S vaccination and SARS-CoV-2 variants. V gave up 4 bases and J gave up 3 bases, with 12 bases separating them. This CDR3 spans 14 amino acids. Germline CDR1 and CDR2: SGHAT and FQNNGV. Using immunoSEQ multiplex PCR, the repertoire was profiled, and TCRdb retains in-frame clones only, with some absent. Among roughly 100,000 clones listed, about three quarters were seen once. The starting material was peripheral blood, obtained after recovery from COVID-19. This chain joins TRBV11-2 and TRBJ1-1; possibly TRBD1 for D (6 bases). This TCR was sampled from a human donor who had recovered from COVID-19. CDR3 protein: CASSSQGGDTEAFF. For the CDR3, the DNA is TGTGCCAGCAGCTCACAGGGTGGGGACACTGAAGCTTTCTTT. Complete variable domain (other parts from reference TRBV11-2 and TRBJ1-1): EAGVAQSPRYKIIEKRQSVAFWCNPISGHATLYWYQQILGQGPKLLIQFQNNGVVDDSQLPKDRFSAERLKGVDSTLKIQPAKLEDSAVYLCASSSQGGDTEAFFGQGTRLTVV.